What follows are 29 T cell receptor beta chains derived from one specimen sequenced in a study of CD8 T cells in ankylosing spondylitis. TCRdb ran MiXCR on the 5' RACE reads and lists one entry per CDR3 protein. Of under 300,000 distinct CDR3 sequences detected, 15% to 20% appear once; the ten largest clones hold around 33%. The sequenced material came from blood, either unsorted or a sorted T cell fraction (not recorded which). All receptors come from a male donor with ankylosing spondylitis or in good health (not recorded which).

V is TRBV9 and J is TRBJ2-1; D ambiguous. Trimming took off 2 bases at V and 7 bases at J, with 7 bases between the two ends. Germline V gene data show CDR1 as SGDLS and CDR2 as YYNGEE. The CDR3 sequence is 12 residues long. CDR3 loop: CASSVRWNEQFF. The CDR3 coding sequence is TGTGCCAGCAGCGTTAGGTGGAATGAGCAGTTCTTC.

This clonotype was detected only a few times. The gene calls are TRBV20-1 and TRBJ2-3; 8 bases are a match to TRBD2. Germline loops: CDR1 DFQATT, CDR2 SNEGSKA (reference sequence). The V segment lost 0 bases and the J segment 4 bases; nucleotides outside the gene matches: 9. The CDR3 length is 16 residues. Here the CDR3 reads CSAREEAGAASDTQYF. CDR3 in DNA: TGCAGTGCTAGAGAAGAAGCGGGAGCGGCCTCAGATACGCAGTATTTT.

This clonotype was detected only a few times. The V and J genes are TRBV6-5 and TRBJ1-1; a possible D gene is TRBD1 (5 bases). V was shortened by 2 bases and J by 6 bases, with 10 bases between the two germline ends. The CDR3 has 13 residues. The germline V gene encodes CDR1 MNHEY and CDR2 SVGAGI. The CDR3 sequence is CASSYTGGAEAFF. The CDR3, as DNA: TGTGCCAGCAGTTACACGGGGGGGGCTGAAGCTTTCTTT.

This clonotype has more than one count but fewer than ten. This chain uses TRBV3-1 with TRBJ2-1; 8 positions agree with TRBD2. The V segment lost 3 bases and the J segment 4 bases; nucleotides outside the gene matches: 5. CDR3 length: 15 amino acids. Per the germline V gene, CDR1 is LGHDT and CDR2 is YNNKEL (reference sequence). In nucleotides, the CDR3 is TGTGCCAGCAGCCAGGGACGGGAGGGTTACAATGAGCAGTTCTTC. Translating it yields CASSQGREGYNEQFF.

The chain recombines TRBV20-1 with TRBJ1-1, with a possible D match to TRBD1 (5 bases). Between the trimmed V and J ends, which lost 0 bases and 6 bases, there was a span of 17 bases. This CDR3 is 15 amino acids long. The V gene's germline CDR1 is DFQATT and CDR2 SNEGSKA (reference sequence). The CDR3 DNA reads TGCAGTGCTAGAGATCTGTGGGACGCCGGGGCTGAAGCTTTCTTT. Translation: CSARDLWDAGAEAFF.

This rearrangement joins TRBV7-9 to TRBJ2-7, with D perhaps TRBD1 (6 bases). The CDR3 consists of 12 residues. The germline V gene encodes CDR1 SEHNR and CDR2 FQNEAQ (reference sequence). The V and J ends lost 10 bases and 6 bases respectively, with 16 bases between them. The chain's CDR3 is CATGTPRGEQYF. CDR3 in DNA: TGTGCCACCGGGACACCCCGTGGCGAGCAGTACTTC.

The CDR3 DNA is TGTGCCAGCAGGCTTTACGTGGGTAATGAAAAACTGTTTTTT. Encoded protein: CASRLYVGNEKLFF. This chain links TRBV6-1 with TRBJ1-4; D not resolved. Trimming took off 6 bases at V and 4 bases at J, with 12 bases between the two ends. The germline CDR1 and CDR2 sequences are MNHNS and SASEGT. The length of the CDR3 is 14 residues.

The CDR3 DNA reads as TGCAGCGTTGCGAGCGCTACCTACGAGCAGTACTTC. It encodes CSVASATYEQYF. The chain combines TRBV29-1 with TRBJ2-7, with D uncertain. V was shortened by 4 bases and J by 2 bases, with 9 bases between the two germline ends. The CDR3 loop spans 12 amino acids. The germline V gene encodes CDR1 SQVTM and CDR2 ANQGSEA.

The chain employs TRBV20-1 and TRBJ2-1; D remains ambiguous. Trimming stripped 5 bases from V and 9 bases from J, with 20 bases between. Germline CDR1 DFQATT, CDR2 SNEGSKA (reference sequence). The CDR3 loop spans 14 amino acids. CDR3: CSARKRLSFTEQFF. For the CDR3, the DNA is TGCAGTGCTCGCAAGAGACTCAGCTTTACTGAGCAGTTCTTC.

The chain couples TRBV12-3 or TRBV12-4 to TRBJ1-5, with D uncertain. V was clipped by 11 bases and J by 6 bases, with 11 bases between them. This CDR3 region has 11 residues. This chain's CDR3 is CASGAGQPQHF. CDR3 nucleotides: TGTGCCTCAGGTGCGGGTCAGCCCCAGCATTTT.

This rearrangement joins TRBV7-3 to TRBJ2-1, with TRBD2 matching 9 bases. Germline V gene sequence: CDR1 SGHTA, CDR2 FQGTGA. Losses at the gene ends were 3 bases for V and 3 bases for J; bases not matched to a gene: 3. CDR3 length: 15 residues. The CDR3, as DNA: TGTGCCAGCAGCTTCCGACTAGCGGACTACAATGAGCAGTTCTTC. Translation gives CASSFRLADYNEQFF.

This clonotype was observed many times. DNA for the CDR3: TGCAGCGTTCGCGGAGGGGGTCGGATGTCTGAGCAGTTCTTC. Translated: CSVRGGGRMSEQFF. The chain joins TRBV29-1 to TRBJ2-1; D possibly matches TRBD1 or TRBD2 (6 bases each). The germline V gene has CDR1 SQVTM and CDR2 ANQGSEA. Trimming cost V 5 bases and J 9 bases, with 20 bases left between them. The CDR3 totals 14 residues.

There are many counts of this clonotype. This chain links TRBV11-3 with TRBJ2-1, with D hard to call. The CDR3 is 16 residues long. Germline loops: CDR1 SGHNT, CDR2 YENEEA. Trimming stripped 1 base from V and 6 bases from J, with 16 bases between. CDR3 in DNA: TGTGCCAGCAGCTTAGGAGATTCGGCACGGGCCAATGAGCAGTTCTTC. Its translation: CASSLGDSARANEQFF.

This clonotype was seen ten or more times. J is TRBJ2-1 and V is TRBV5-5; 10 bases match TRBD2. This CDR3 is 14 amino acids long. Germline V gene lookup returns CDR1 SGHKS and CDR2 YYEKEE (reference sequence). The trim removed 4 bases at V and 10 bases at J, leaving 8 bases unmatched. In DNA form, the CDR3 reads TGTGCCAGCAGCCCTAGCGGGAGCGCACACGAGCAGTTCTTC. Residues: CASSPSGSAHEQFF. Full variable domain (remainder filled in from reference TRBV5-5 and TRBJ2-1): DAGVTQSPTHLIKTRGQQVTLRCSPISGHKSVSWYQQVLGQGPQFIFQYYEKEERGRGNFPDRFSARQFPNYSSELNVNALLLGDSALYLCASSPSGSAHEQFFGPGTRLTVL.

The chain joins TRBV5-1 to TRBJ2-7, with a possible D match to TRBD2 (5 bases). The V and J ends lost 4 bases and 5 bases respectively, with 10 bases between them. Germline V gene data show CDR1 as SGHRS and CDR2 as YFSETQ. CDR3 length equals 12 residues. This chain's CDR3 is CASSRMGDEQYF. Written as DNA, the CDR3 is TGCGCCAGCAGCAGGATGGGAGACGAGCAGTACTTC.

The J gene is TRBJ2-7, the V gene TRBV5-1; no clear D gene. With 4 bases removed from V and 3 bases from J, the gap between germline ends came to 14 bases. The CDR3 is 14 amino acids. Germline CDR1 reads SGHRS; CDR2 reads YFSETQ. The CDR3 nucleotides read TGCGCCAGCAGCCTCCTCGGGCAGGACTACGAGCAGTACTTC. Its translation is CASSLLGQDYEQYF.

This clonotype was counted between two and nine times. The chain carries TRBV4-3 and TRBJ2-1; 9 positions match TRBD2. The germline CDR1 and CDR2 sequences are LGHNA and YSLEER. The CDR3 loop spans 14 amino acids. J was trimmed by 8 bases and V by 0 bases; bases with no gene match: 2. CDR3 nucleotide sequence: TGCGCCAGCAGCCAAGAGGGACTAGCCCATGAGCAGTTCTTC. Protein sequence: CASSQEGLAHEQFF.

The chain combines TRBV12-3 or TRBV12-4 with TRBJ2-3; D is perhaps TRBD2 (6 bases). The CDR3 contains 15 residues. Trimming removed 3 bases from V and 4 bases from J, with 14 bases in between. CDR3 sequence reads: CASSFNLGTPDTQYF. The CDR3, as DNA: TGTGCCAGCAGTTTCAACCTCGGGACTCCAGATACGCAGTATTTT.

V usage is TRBV9 and J usage is TRBJ1-1; D gene ambiguous. Trimming took 2 bases from V and 1 from J, leaving 9 bases between them. The CDR3 is 14 amino acids. In germline, CDR1 is SGDLS, CDR2 YYNGEE. CDR3: CASSVSEENTEAFF. The CDR3 DNA reads as TGTGCCAGCAGCGTTTCGGAGGAGAACACTGAAGCTTTCTTT.

V usage is TRBV10-3 and J usage is TRBJ2-3, with 7 bases lining up with TRBD1. CDR3 size: 14 residues. CDR1 and CDR2 from the germline V gene are ENHRY and SYGVKD. V dropped 6 bases and J dropped 2; count of bases not matched to a gene: 5. This CDR3 is CAIRRDSLTDTQYF. The CDR3 DNA follows: TGTGCCATCAGGAGGGACAGCCTCACAGATACGCAGTATTTT.

Only a few counts were recorded for this clonotype. This chain connects TRBV12-3 or TRBV12-4 to TRBJ2-7; TRBD2 matches at 13 bases. V shed 10 bases, J shed 5 bases, and the junction held 2 bases outside the gene matches. The CDR3 is 12 amino acids. The CDR3 DNA is TGTGCCACCGGACTAGCGGGAGACGAGCAGTACTTC. Translated: CATGLAGDEQYF.

Only a few counts were recorded for this clonotype. The chain carries TRBV7-2 and TRBJ2-7, with 9 bases matching TRBD2. V was pared by 0 bases and J by 1 base, with 4 bases of the junction left unmatched. The CDR3 has 16 residues. Germline V CDR1 and CDR2: SGHTA, FQGNSA. The DNA of the CDR3 is TGTGCCAGCAGCTTAGCCCTCCTAGCGGGGTCCTACGAGCAGTACTTC. As protein: CASSLALLAGSYEQYF.

This clonotype was detected only a few times. The chain has TRBV24-1 and TRBJ2-3, with D unclear. Germline values: CDR1 KGHDR, CDR2 SFDVKD. This CDR3 comprises 15 residues. V was clipped by 3 bases and J by 5 bases, with 14 bases between them. DNA of the CDR3: TGTGCCACCAGTGATCCCGACAAGTTCCGAGATACGCAGTATTTT. It translates to CATSDPDKFRDTQYF.

This rearrangement joins TRBV7-9 to TRBJ2-1; D unclear. The CDR3 runs to 16 residues. Germline V gene data show CDR1 as SEHNR and CDR2 as FQNEAQ (reference sequence). V lost 5 bases, J lost 0 bases, and 14 bases lay in between. This chain's CDR3 is CASSLRSWSSYNEQFF. The CDR3 nucleotides are TGTGCCAGCAGCCTCCGGAGTTGGAGCTCCTACAATGAGCAGTTCTTC.

The sample holds a few counts of this clonotype. The chain links TRBV12-3 or TRBV12-4 to TRBJ1-1; D not resolved. The length of the CDR3 is 12 residues. V lost 4 bases to trimming and J lost 3 bases, with 6 bases between them. The CDR3 DNA reads TGTGCCAGCAGTTACATATACACTGAAGCTTTCTTT. Amino acid sequence: CASSYIYTEAFF.

V is TRBV29-1 and J is TRBJ2-1; TRBD2 matches at 7 bases. Germline loops: CDR1 SQVTM, CDR2 ANQGSEA. The CDR3 contains 12 residues. V shed 5 bases, J shed 6 bases, and the junction held 4 bases outside the gene matches. For the CDR3, the DNA is TGCAGCGTTTACGGACTAGTCAATGAGCAGTTCTTC. Its translation is CSVYGLVNEQFF.

This clonotype was observed a few times. The V and J genes are TRBV7-6 and TRBJ2-7, with TRBD2 as a possible D gene (5 bases). Germline V gene sequence: CDR1 SGHVS, CDR2 FNYEAQ. CDR3 length: 16 residues. V was clipped by 0 bases and J by 3 bases, with 15 bases between them. CDR3 region: CASSLAAASTYYEQYF. CDR3 in DNA: TGTGCCAGCAGCTTAGCGGCAGCTAGCACTTACTACGAGCAGTACTTC. The full variable domain, its missing parts supplied by reference TRBV7-6 and TRBJ2-7, is GAGVSQSPRYKVTKRGQDVALRCDPISGHVSLYWYRQALGQGPEFLTYFNYEAQQDKSGLPNDRFSAERPEGSISTLTIQRTEQRDSAMYRCASSLAAASTYYEQYFGPGTRLTVT.

Only a few counts were recorded for this clonotype. The rearrangement links TRBV11-2 to TRBJ1-4; D not certain. Trimming left V 5 bases short and J 6 bases short, with 13 bases between. Germline V gene sequence: CDR1 SGHAT, CDR2 FQNNGV. CDR3 length equals 14 residues. The CDR3 is CASSPEGWDEKLFF. In DNA, the CDR3 is TGTGCCAGCAGCCCCGAGGGCTGGGATGAAAAACTGTTTTTT.

This clonotype was seen a handful of times. The V gene is TRBV4-1, the J gene TRBJ2-2; 7 nucleotides agree with TRBD2. The CDR3 length is 16 residues. Trimming took 1 base from V and 2 from J; bases not matched to a gene: 4. Germline V lookup: CDR1 MGHRA, CDR2 YSYEKL. The CDR3 spells CASSQASGTNTGELFF. The CDR3 coding sequence is TGCGCCAGCAGCCAAGCCAGCGGGACTAACACCGGGGAGCTGTTTTTT.